Listed below are T cell receptor beta chains from one sample, sequenced in a study of blood T cell repertoires in COVID-19. Assay used: immunoSEQ multiplex PCR; TCRdb lists only in-frame clones, some missing. The sample contains 20,000 to 25,000 clones, more than 80% of which appear only once. Sequenced: peripheral blood. The receptors shown here come from a human donor in a cohort sampled during active COVID-19. Each CDR3 is given with its conserved first and last residue. D genes are given only for firm matches. The size field is filled for only some rows; it gives once, few, many or a size class.

clone size: -
D gene: -
V gene: TRBV18
J gene: TRBJ1-5
CDR3 protein: CASSPRGQRNQPQHF
CDR3 DNA: TGTGCCAGCTCACCCCGTGGCCAAAGAAATCAGCCCCAGCATTTT

clone size: once
D gene: TRBD2
V gene: TRBV3-1/TRBV3-2
J gene: TRBJ2-1
CDR3 protein: CASSQAGGRYNEQFF
CDR3 DNA: TGTGCCAGCAGCCAAGCGGGGGGGCGTTACAATGAGCAGTTCTTC

clone size: -
D gene: -
V gene: TRBV6-4
J gene: TRBJ1-5
CDR3 protein: CASSDRQVWVRDNQPQHF
CDR3 DNA: TGTGCCAGCAGTGATCGACAGGTCTGGGTTAGGGACAATCAGCCCCAGCATTTT

clone size: -
D gene: TRBD1
V gene: TRBV6-5
J gene: TRBJ1-1
CDR3 protein: CASSLTGGRTEAFF
CDR3 DNA: TGTGCCAGCAGTTTGACAGGGGGCCGCACTGAAGCTTTCTTT

clone size: -
D gene: -
V gene: TRBV2
J gene: TRBJ1-2
CDR3 protein: CASIRDLANYGYTF
CDR3 DNA: TGTGCCAGCATTCGGGATTTAGCTAACTATGGCTACACCTTC

clone size: once
D gene: -
V gene: TRBV7-6
J gene: TRBJ2-5
CDR3 protein: CASSPQIRETQYF
CDR3 DNA: TGTGCCAGCAGCCCACAGATACGGGAGACCCAGTACTTC

clone size: -
D gene: TRBD2
V gene: TRBV28
J gene: TRBJ2-7
CDR3 protein: CASSLQGLAGLSGEQYF
CDR3 DNA: TGTGCCAGCAGTTTACAGGGACTAGCGGGATTATCCGGGGAGCAGTACTTC

clone size: -
D gene: -
V gene: TRBV28
J gene: TRBJ1-5
CDR3 protein: CASSLLGQRGNQPQHF
CDR3 DNA: TGTGCCAGCAGTTTATTAGGCCAGAGGGGCAATCAGCCCCAGCATTTT

clone size: -
D gene: -
V gene: TRBV4-1
J gene: TRBJ1-1
CDR3 protein: CASSRERGSTEAFF
CDR3 DNA: TGCGCCAGCAGCCGAGAAAGGGGGTCCACTGAAGCTTTCTTT

clone size: -
D gene: TRBD1
V gene: TRBV29-1
J gene: TRBJ2-7
CDR3 protein: CSVEGRGGAYEQYF
CDR3 DNA: TGCAGCGTTGAGGGGCGAGGGGGCGCCTACGAGCAGTACTTC

clone size: once
D gene: TRBD1
V gene: TRBV28
J gene: TRBJ1-5
CDR3 protein: CASSSGTGFQPQHF
CDR3 DNA: TGTGCCAGCAGTTCCGGGACAGGGTTTCAGCCCCAGCATTTT

clone size: -
D gene: -
V gene: TRBV5-1
J gene: TRBJ2-1
CDR3 protein: CASSLGGSDTNEQFF
CDR3 DNA: TGCGCCAGCAGCTTGGGTGGTTCGGACACGAATGAGCAGTTCTTC

clone size: -
D gene: -
V gene: TRBV19
J gene: TRBJ2-3
CDR3 protein: CASSYAGLGTDTQYF
CDR3 DNA: TGTGCCAGTAGCTACGCGGGGCTTGGCACAGATACGCAGTATTTT

clone size: -
D gene: TRBD2
V gene: TRBV4-1
J gene: TRBJ2-1
CDR3 protein: CASSQTSGRGNEQFF
CDR3 DNA: TGCGCCAGCAGCCAGACTAGCGGGAGGGGGAATGAGCAGTTCTTC

clone size: -
D gene: -
V gene: TRBV28
J gene: TRBJ2-7
CDR3 protein: CASGSPAGANYEQYF
CDR3 DNA: TGTGCCAGCGGTTCTCCGGCGGGGGCGAACTACGAGCAGTACTTC

clone size: -
D gene: TRBD1
V gene: TRBV6-5
J gene: TRBJ1-6
CDR3 protein: CASRWGQGHSPLHF
CDR3 DNA: TGTGCCAGCAGATGGGGACAGGGCCATTCACCCCTCCACTTT

clone size: -
D gene: TRBD1
V gene: TRBV11-2
J gene: TRBJ2-2
CDR3 protein: CASSLGQGQTGELFF
CDR3 DNA: TGTGCCAGCAGCCTCGGACAGGGTCAAACCGGGGAGCTGTTTTTT

clone size: -
D gene: TRBD1
V gene: TRBV11-2
J gene: TRBJ2-3
CDR3 protein: CASSAQQGAVDTQYF
CDR3 DNA: TGTGCCAGCAGCGCCCAACAGGGGGCTGTTGATACGCAGTATTTT

clone size: -
D gene: -
V gene: TRBV18
J gene: TRBJ2-3
CDR3 protein: CASSPPRGASTDTQYF
CDR3 DNA: TGTGCCAGCTCACCACCACGGGGGGCTAGCACAGATACGCAGTATTTT

clone size: few
D gene: TRBD1
V gene: TRBV30
J gene: TRBJ1-5
CDR3 protein: CAWSPPGTGNQPQHF
CDR3 DNA: TGTGCCTGGAGCCCCCCCGGGACAGGGAATCAGCCCCAGCATTTT

clone size: few
D gene: -
V gene: TRBV5-6
J gene: TRBJ2-7
CDR3 protein: CASSFRGRSYEQYF
CDR3 DNA: TGTGCCAGCAGCTTTAGGGGCCGCTCCTACGAGCAGTACTTC

clone size: -
D gene: TRBD1
V gene: TRBV7-7
J gene: TRBJ2-7
CDR3 protein: CASSLGQGGWYEQYF
CDR3 DNA: TGTGCCAGCAGCTTAGGACAGGGGGGGTGGTACGAGCAGTACTTC

clone size: -
D gene: -
V gene: TRBV19
J gene: TRBJ1-2
CDR3 protein: CASSIGVSYGYTF
CDR3 DNA: TGTGCCAGTAGTATTGGAGTAAGCTATGGCTACACCTTC